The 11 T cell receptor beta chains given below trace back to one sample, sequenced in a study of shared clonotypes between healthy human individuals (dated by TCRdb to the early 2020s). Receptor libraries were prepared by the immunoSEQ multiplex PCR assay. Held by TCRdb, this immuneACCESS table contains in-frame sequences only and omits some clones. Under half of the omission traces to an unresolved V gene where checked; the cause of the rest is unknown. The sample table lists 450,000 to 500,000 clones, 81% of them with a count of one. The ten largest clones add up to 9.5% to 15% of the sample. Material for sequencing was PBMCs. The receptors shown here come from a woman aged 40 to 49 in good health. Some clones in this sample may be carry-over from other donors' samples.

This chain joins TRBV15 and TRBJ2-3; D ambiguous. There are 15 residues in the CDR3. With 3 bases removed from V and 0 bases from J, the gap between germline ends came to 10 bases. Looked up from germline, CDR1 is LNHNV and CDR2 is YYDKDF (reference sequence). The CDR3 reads CATSSDKTSTDTQYF. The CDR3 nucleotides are TGTGCCACCAGCAGTGACAAGACGAGCACAGATACGCAGTATTTT.

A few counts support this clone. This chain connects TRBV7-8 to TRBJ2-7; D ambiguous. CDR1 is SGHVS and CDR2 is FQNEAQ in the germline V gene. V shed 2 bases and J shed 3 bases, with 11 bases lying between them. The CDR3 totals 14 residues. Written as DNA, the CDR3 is TGTGCCAGCAGCTTAATCATCCCCGGCTACGAGCAGTACTTC. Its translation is CASSLIIPGYEQYF.

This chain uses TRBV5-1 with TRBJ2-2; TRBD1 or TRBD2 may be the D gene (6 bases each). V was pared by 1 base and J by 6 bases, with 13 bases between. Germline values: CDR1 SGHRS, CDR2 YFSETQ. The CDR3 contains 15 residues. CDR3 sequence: CASSLTPGGPGELFF. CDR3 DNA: TGCGCCAGCAGCTTGACTCCCGGGGGCCCCGGGGAGCTGTTTTTT. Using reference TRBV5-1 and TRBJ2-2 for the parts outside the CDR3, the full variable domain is KAGVTQTPRYLIKTRGQQVTLSCSPISGHRSVSWYQQTPGQGLQFLFEYFSETQRNKGNFPGRFSGRQFSNSRSEMNVSTLELGDSALYLCASSLTPGGPGELFFGEGSRLTVL.

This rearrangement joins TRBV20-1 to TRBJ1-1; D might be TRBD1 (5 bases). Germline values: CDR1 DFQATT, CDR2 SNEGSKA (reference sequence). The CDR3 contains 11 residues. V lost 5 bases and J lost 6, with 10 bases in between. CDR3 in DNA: TGCAGTGCTCAGAGACAGCCTGAAGCTTTCTTT. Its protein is CSAQRQPEAFF.

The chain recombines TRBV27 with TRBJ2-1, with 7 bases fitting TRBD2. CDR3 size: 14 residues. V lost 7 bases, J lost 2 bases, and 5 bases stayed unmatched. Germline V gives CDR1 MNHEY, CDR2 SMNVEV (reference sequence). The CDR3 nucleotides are TGTGCCAGCACCCGGGGGGAGCCCTACAATGAGCAGTTCTTC. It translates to CASTRGEPYNEQFF.

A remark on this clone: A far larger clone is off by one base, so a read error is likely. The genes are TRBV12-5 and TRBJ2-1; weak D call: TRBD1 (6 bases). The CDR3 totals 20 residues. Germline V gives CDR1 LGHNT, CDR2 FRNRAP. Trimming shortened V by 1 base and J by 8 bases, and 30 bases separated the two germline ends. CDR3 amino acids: CASGLAPTFSGQPNQDEQFF. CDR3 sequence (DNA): TGTGCTAGTGGTTTGGCCCCTACGTTTTCGGGACAACCGAACCAAGATGAGCAGTTCTTC.

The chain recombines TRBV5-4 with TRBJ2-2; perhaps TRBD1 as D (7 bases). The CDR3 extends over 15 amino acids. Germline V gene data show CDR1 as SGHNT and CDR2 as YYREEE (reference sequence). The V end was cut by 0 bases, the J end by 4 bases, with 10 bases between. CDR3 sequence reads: CASSLVQGGTGELFF. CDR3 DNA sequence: TGTGCCAGCAGCTTGGTTCAGGGGGGCACCGGGGAGCTGTTTTTT.

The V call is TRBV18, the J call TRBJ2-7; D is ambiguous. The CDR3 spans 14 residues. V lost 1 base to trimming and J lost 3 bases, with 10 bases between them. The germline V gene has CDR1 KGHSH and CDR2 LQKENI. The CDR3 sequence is CASSPLAAHYEQYF. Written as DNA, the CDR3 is TGTGCCAGCTCACCACTGGCGGCCCACTACGAGCAGTACTTC.

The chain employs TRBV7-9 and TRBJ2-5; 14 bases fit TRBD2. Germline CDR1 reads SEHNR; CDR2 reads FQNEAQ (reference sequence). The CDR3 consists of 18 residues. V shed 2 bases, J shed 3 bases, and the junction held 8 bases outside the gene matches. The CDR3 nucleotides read TGTGCCAGCAGCTTACTTCGGGAGACTAGCGGGAGGGAAGAGACCCAGTACTTC. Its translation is CASSLLRETSGREETQYF.

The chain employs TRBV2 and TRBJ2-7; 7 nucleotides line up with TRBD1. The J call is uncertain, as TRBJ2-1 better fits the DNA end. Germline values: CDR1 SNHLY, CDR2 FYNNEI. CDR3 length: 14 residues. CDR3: CASNNRDRDNEQFF. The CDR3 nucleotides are TGTGCCAGCAATAACCGGGACAGAGACAATGAGCAGTTCTTC.

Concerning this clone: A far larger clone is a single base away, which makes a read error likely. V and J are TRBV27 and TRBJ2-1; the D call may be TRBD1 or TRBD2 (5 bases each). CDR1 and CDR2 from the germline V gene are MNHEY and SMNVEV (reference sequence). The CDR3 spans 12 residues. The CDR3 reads CAGSPQRGEQFF. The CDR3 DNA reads TGTGCCGGCAGTCCACAGAGGGGTGAGCAGTTCTTC.